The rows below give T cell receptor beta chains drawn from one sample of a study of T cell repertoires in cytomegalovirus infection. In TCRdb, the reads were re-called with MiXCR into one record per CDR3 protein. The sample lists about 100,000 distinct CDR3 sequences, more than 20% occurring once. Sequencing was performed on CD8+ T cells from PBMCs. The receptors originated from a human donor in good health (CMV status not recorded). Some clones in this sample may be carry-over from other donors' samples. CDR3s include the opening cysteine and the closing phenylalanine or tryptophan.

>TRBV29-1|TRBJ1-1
CSVSGTGGTEAFF
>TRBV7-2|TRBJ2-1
CASSLDYNEQFF
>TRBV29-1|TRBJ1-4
CSVEDQAGGEEKLFF
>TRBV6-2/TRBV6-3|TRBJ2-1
CASSLAGGLDEQFF
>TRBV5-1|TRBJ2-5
CASRPGTSGGETQYF
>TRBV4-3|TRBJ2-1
CASSQDLLTGGSSYNEQFF
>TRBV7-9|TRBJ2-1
CASSLVTGTQTYNEQFF
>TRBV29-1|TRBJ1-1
CSVARKNTEAFF
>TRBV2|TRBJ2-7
CASTRQDSYEQYF
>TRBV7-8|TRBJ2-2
CASSERLAGGRGGELFF
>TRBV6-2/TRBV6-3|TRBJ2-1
CASSYDRGKLGLF
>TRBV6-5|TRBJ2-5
CASSYTGGGGRAGTQYF
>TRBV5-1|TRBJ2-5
CASSLEVGPRETQYF
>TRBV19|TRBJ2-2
CASRDFSGTGELFF
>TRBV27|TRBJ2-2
CASLGPGAELFF
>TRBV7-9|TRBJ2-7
CASSLAGQNYEQYF
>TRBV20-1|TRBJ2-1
CSATNERDGYNEQFF
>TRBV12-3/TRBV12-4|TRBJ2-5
CASSSPGTDQETQYF
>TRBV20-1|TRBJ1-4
CSASPPTTNEKLFF
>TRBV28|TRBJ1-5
CAVRGTGNSNQPQHF
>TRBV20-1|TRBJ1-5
CSANQPQHF
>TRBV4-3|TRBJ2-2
CASSQDHSGELFF
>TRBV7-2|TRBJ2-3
CASSLERLAGVDTQYF
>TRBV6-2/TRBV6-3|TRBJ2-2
CASGAGTGAGELFF
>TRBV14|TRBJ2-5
CASRGVSYQETQYF
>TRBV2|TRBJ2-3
CASSEPGGPGDTQYF
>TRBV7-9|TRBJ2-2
CASSFSGDRQSGELFF
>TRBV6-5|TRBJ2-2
CASEGQTSGRGNTGELFF
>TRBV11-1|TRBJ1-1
CASSPWGAMNTEAFF
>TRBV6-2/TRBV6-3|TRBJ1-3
CASSYFGRTGNTIYF
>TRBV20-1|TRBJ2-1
CSARAPGTRRGGNYNEQFF
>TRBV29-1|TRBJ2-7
CSAEDRAYEQYF
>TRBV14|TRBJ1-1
CASSQEGTGNTEAFF
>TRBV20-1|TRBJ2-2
CSARDPEINTGELFF
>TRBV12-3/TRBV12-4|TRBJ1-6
CASLETLYSPLHF
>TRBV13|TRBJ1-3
CASSLGTGGGNTIYF
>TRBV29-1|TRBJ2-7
CSVGQGIDEQYF
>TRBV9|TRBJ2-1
CASSPRVRDEQFF
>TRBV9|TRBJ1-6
CASSGGGGGENSPLHF
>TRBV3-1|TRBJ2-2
CASSQVGGAGELFF
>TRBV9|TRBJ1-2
CASSVATDGLPLMSGYTF
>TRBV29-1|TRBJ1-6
CSVGDRGNSPLHF
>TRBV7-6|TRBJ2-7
CASSLTEGYEQHF
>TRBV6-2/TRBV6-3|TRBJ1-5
CASSYLQGTQPQHF
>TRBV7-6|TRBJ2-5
CASSLGGGSPTQYF
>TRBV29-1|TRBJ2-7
CSVEGDATYEQYF
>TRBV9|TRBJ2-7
CASSPSGRVPSYEQYF
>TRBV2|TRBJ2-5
CASSEGLAGGGQETQYF
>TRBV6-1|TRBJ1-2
CASSEGQIFYGCTF
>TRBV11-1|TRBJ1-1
CASSFHSNTEAFF
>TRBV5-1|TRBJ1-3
CASSAGISGNTIYF
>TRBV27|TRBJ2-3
CASSFSGGLGDTQYF
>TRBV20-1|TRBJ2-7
CSATDVGFEQYF
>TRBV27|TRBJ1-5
CASRNYRASNQPQHF
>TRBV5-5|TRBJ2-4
CASSFKGASGLAASIQYF
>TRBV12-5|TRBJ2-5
CASALLGSGTQYF
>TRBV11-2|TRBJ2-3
CASSLDPSGLTDTQYF
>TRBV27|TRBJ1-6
CASTGTPRSPLHF
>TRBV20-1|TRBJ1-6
CSARDYVTLHF
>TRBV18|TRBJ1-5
CASSERPGAGQPQHF